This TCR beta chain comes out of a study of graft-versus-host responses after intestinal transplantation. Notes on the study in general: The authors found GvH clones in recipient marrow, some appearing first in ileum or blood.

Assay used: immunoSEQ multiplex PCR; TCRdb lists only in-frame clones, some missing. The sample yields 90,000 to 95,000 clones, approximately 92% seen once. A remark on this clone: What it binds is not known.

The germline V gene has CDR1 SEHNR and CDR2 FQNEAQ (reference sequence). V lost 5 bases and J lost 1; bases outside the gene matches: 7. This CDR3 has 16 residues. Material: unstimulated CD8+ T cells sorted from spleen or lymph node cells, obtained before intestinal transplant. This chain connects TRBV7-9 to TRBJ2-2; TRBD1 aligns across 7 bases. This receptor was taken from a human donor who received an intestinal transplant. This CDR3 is CASSDRDIRNTGELFF. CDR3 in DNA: TGTGCCAGCAGCGACAGGGACATCCGGAACACCGGGGAGCTGTTTTTT.